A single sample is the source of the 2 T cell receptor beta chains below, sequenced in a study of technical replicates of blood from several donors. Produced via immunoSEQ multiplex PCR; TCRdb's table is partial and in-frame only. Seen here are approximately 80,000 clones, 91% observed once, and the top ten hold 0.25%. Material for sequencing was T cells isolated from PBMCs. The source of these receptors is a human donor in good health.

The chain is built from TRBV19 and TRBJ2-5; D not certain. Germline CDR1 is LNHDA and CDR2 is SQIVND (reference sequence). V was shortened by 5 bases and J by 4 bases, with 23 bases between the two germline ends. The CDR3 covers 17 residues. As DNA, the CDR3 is TGTGCCAGTAGTCCCCAATTGACACGTACCGCTGCAGAGACCCAGTACTTC. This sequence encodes CASSPQLTRTAAETQYF.

CDR3 sequence reads: CASSPSRDRGPETQYF. CDR3 nucleotides: TGTGCCAGCAGCCCATCACGGGACAGGGGCCCAGAGACCCAGTACTTC. The chain uses TRBV7-9 and TRBJ2-5; the match to TRBD1 covers 10 bases. From germline, CDR1 is SEHNR and CDR2 FQNEAQ (reference sequence). V was pared by 5 bases and J by 4 bases, with 10 bases of the junction left unmatched. The CDR3 contains 16 residues.